This record covers a single TCR beta chain. This specimen belongs to a study of early stage breast cancer tumors. V shed 8 bases, J shed 2 bases, and the junction held 3 bases outside the gene matches. Germline CDR1 and CDR2: SNHLY and FYNNEI. The CDR3 is made up of 14 amino acids. Assay used: immunoSEQ multiplex PCR; TCRdb lists only in-frame clones, some missing. The sample has 4,500 to 6,500 clones; approximately 74% are singletons. The sequence was collected from a person in their sixties with breast cancer. V usage is TRBV2 and J usage is TRBJ2-3; 11 nucleotides align to TRBD2. The sample was breast tumor tissue. The CDR3 protein is CASQGLADTDTQYF. The CDR3 nucleotides are TGTGCCAGCCAGGGACTAGCGGACACAGATACGCAGTATTTT.